The sequence of this T cell receptor (beta chain) was determined in a study of technical replicates of blood from a few donors. After removal of 3 bases from V and 3 bases from J, the junction contained 8 bases not matched to a gene. The germline CDR1 and CDR2 sequences are KGHSH and LQKENI. The CDR3 totals 16 residues. This clone was observed a few times. The data were produced by immunoSEQ multiplex PCR, yet TCRdb's version contains in-frame clones alone and is incomplete. The sample has 75,000 to 90,000 clones, around nine tenths seen once. Sequencing used T cells isolated from PBMCs. The clonotype was recovered from a human donor in good health. The chain is built from TRBV18 and TRBJ1-1, with 9 bases matching TRBD1. CDR3 coding DNA: TGTGCCAGCTCACCTAGACAGGGGGGTTGGTACACTGAAGCTTTCTTT. Amino acid sequence: CASSPRQGGWYTEAFF.